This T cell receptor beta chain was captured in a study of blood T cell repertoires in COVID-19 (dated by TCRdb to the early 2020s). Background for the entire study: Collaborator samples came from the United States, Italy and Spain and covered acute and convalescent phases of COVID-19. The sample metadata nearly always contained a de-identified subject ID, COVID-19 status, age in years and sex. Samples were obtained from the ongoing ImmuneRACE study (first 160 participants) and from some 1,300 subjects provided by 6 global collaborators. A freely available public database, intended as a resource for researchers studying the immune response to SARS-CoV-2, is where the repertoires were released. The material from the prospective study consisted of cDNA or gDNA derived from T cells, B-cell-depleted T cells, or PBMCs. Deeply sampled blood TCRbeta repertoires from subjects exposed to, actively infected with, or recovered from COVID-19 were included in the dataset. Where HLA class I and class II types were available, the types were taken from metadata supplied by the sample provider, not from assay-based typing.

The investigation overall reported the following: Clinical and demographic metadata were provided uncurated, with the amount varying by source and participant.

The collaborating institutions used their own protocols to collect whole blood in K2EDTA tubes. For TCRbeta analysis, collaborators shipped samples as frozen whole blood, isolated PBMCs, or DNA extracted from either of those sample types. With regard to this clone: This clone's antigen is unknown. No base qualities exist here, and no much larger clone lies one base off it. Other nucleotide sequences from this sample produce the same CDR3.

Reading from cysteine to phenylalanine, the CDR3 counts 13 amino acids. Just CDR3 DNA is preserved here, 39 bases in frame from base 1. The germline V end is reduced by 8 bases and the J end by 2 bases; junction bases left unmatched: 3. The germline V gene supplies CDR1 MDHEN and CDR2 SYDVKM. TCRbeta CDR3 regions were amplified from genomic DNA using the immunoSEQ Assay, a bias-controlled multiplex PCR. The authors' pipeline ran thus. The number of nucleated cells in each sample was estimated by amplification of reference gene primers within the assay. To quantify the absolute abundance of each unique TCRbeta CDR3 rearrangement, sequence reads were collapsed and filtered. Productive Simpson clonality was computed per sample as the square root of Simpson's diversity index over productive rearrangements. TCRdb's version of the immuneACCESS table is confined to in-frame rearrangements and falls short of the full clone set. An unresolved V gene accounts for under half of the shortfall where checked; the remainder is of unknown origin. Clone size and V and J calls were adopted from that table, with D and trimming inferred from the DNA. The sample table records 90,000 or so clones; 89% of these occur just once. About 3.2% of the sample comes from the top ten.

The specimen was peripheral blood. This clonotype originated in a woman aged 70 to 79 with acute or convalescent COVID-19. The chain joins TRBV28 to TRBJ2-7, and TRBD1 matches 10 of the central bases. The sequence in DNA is TGTGCCAGCCGGACAGGGGGTACCTACGAGCAGTACTTC. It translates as CASRTGGTYEQYF.